This TCR beta chain was profiled in a study of blood T cell repertoires in COVID-19. This clone was seen only once. TCRdb's table, derived via immunoSEQ multiplex PCR, lists solely in-frame clones and lacks some. The sample has fewer than 55,000 clones; about 81% are singletons. This CDR3 region has 19 residues. The sample consisted of peripheral blood. The J gene is TRBJ2-5, the V gene TRBV21-1; the table's D call of TRBD2 was not tested on the DNA. TRBV21-1 is a pseudogene segment. This TCR was recovered from a man aged 50 to 59 with acute or convalescent COVID-19. The CDR3 loop reads CASSKESGGSLNLRETQYF. The CDR3 DNA sequence: TGTGCCAGCAGCAAAGAGTCGGGCGGGAGCTTAAATTTGAGAGAGACCCAGTACTTC.